Included here is one T cell receptor (beta chain) sequence, with context. Per germline, CDR1 MNHEY and CDR2 SVGEGT. This CDR3 is 19 amino acids long. The V gene end was trimmed by 5 bases and the J gene end by 0 bases; junction bases not matched to a gene: 9. The authors' processing: Estimation of nucleated cell counts was performed using reference gene primer amplification. Measured with immunoSEQ multiplex PCR; TCRdb has only the in-frame clones, and not every one. That table is the source of V, J and clone size, and D and trimming were worked out from the DNA. The sample includes 60,000 to 80,000 clones, approximately 90% of them seen just once. The data belong to a study of blood T cell repertoires in COVID-19. A Seattle source enrolled patients during active infection and followed them longitudinally.

This chain joins TRBV6-2 or TRBV6-3 and TRBJ2-6, with TRBD2 matching 11 bases. Sequenced: peripheral blood. This clonotype was sampled from an older woman with COVID-19, enrolled during active disease. This CDR3 is CASSGATSGTSSGANVLTF. The CDR3, as DNA: TGTGCCAGCAGTGGGGCGACTAGCGGGACGTCCTCTGGGGCCAACGTCCTGACTTTC.